This is a list of T cell receptor beta chains from one sample in a study of cytomegalovirus exposure and HLA in healthy donors. Repertoires were generated with immunoSEQ multiplex PCR, while TCRdb's copy carries only in-frame clones and drops some. The data contain around 180,000 clones, around 87% of them singletons. The material sequenced was PBMCs. These receptors were collected from a young woman in good health and CMV-seronegative. The CDR3 runs from the conserved cysteine through the conserved F or W. D genes are given only for firm matches. Clone size is stated in some rows and not others, as once, few, many or a class when expanded.

v_call	d_call	j_call	clone_size	cdr3_nt	cdr3_aa
TRBV10-3	NA	TRBJ1-2	NA	TGTGCCATCAGTGAGTCGACAGGCTATGGCTACACCTTC	CAISESTGYGYTF
TRBV13	TRBD2	TRBJ2-3	NA	TGTGCCAGCAGCCAGGGGCTCGGGAGGGCAGATACGCAGTATTTT	CASSQGLGRADTQYF
TRBV10-1	TRBD1	TRBJ1-1	NA	TGCGCCAGCCGTCCCGGGACAGGAGGGAACACTGAAGCTTTCTTT	CASRPGTGGNTEAFF
TRBV9	TRBD1	TRBJ2-1	NA	TGTGCCAGCAGCGTCGACAGGGGCCCCCACAATGAGCAGTTCTTC	CASSVDRGPHNEQFF
TRBV7-3	TRBD2	TRBJ2-1	NA	TGTGCCAGCACTTGGGGGGGGGTAAGCAATGAGCAGTTCTTC	CASTWGGVSNEQFF
TRBV19	NA	TRBJ1-5	NA	TGTGCCAGTAGTATACACGGACTTCTCAATCAGCCCCAGCATTTT	CASSIHGLLNQPQHF
TRBV5-1	NA	TRBJ2-6	NA	TGCGCCAGCAGCTTGACGAGTGTTTCTGGGGCCAACGTCCTGACTTTC	CASSLTSVSGANVLTF
TRBV7-8	NA	TRBJ2-3	NA	TGTGCCAGCAGCCTCGGCCCGCTAGTTAGCACAGATACGCAGTATTTT	CASSLGPLVSTDTQYF
TRBV19	TRBD2	TRBJ2-7	NA	TGTGCCAGTATGAGAAGAAGCGGGGGGTCTTACGAGCAGTACTTC	CASMRRSGGSYEQYF
TRBV6-5	NA	TRBJ2-2	few	TGTGCCAGCAGGCACGGGGGCACCGGGGAGCTGTTTTTT	CASRHGGTGELFF
TRBV7-9	TRBD2	TRBJ2-5	NA	TGTGCCAGCAGCCCTCAACTAGCGGGCGCGATCCAAGAGACCCAGTACTTC	CASSPQLAGAIQETQYF
TRBV2	NA	TRBJ2-1	NA	TGTGCCAGCAGCTCTCTCAATGAGCAGTTCTTC	CASSSLNEQFF
TRBV19	NA	TRBJ1-3	NA	TGTGCCAGTAGTACTCAGGGCTCTGGAAACACCATATATTTT	CASSTQGSGNTIYF
TRBV19	NA	TRBJ2-1	NA	TGTGCCAGTAGCTCTAGAGGCGCCTCCTACAATGAGCAGTTCTTC	CASSSRGASYNEQFF
TRBV5-1	NA	TRBJ2-5	NA	TGCGCCAGCAGCTTGAACAGGGACCCTTGGGCCCAAGACGAGACCCAGTACTTC	CASSLNRDPWAQDETQYF
TRBV6-1	TRBD1	TRBJ1-5	NA	TGTGCCAGCAATGCGGGCTCACAGGGGTGGCCCCAGCATTTT	CASNAGSQGWPQHF
TRBV4-2	TRBD1	TRBJ2-2	NA	TGTGCCAGCCATACAGGGGGTGACACCGGGGAGCTGTTTTTT	CASHTGGDTGELFF
TRBV27	TRBD1	TRBJ2-5	NA	TGTGCCAGCAGTGCGGGGACAGGGGGGGAGACCCAGTACTTC	CASSAGTGGETQYF
TRBV7-7	TRBD1	TRBJ2-3	NA	TGTGCTAGCAGTCCGGGACAGGGTGGAGATACGCAGTATTTT	CASSPGQGGDTQYF
TRBV7-2	TRBD1	TRBJ2-3	once	TGTGCCAGCAGCCTCGGGACAGGCACAGATACGCAGTATTTT	CASSLGTGTDTQYF
TRBV30	NA	TRBJ1-1	NA	TGTGCCTGGAGTGTTACGGGGGGACGGAACACTGAAGCTTTCTTT	CAWSVTGGRNTEAFF
TRBV2	TRBD1	TRBJ1-3	NA	TGTGCCAGCACCTTAAACAGGGGTCTCTCTGGAAACACCATATATTTT	CASTLNRGLSGNTIYF
TRBV4-1	NA	TRBJ2-3	NA	TGCGCCAGCAGACACCGGGACACTGGCACAGATACGCAGTATTTT	CASRHRDTGTDTQYF
TRBV10-1	TRBD2	TRBJ2-3	few	TGCGCCAGCAGTGAGGAACTAGCGGGGAAAGATACGCAGTATTTT	CASSEELAGKDTQYF
TRBV19	NA	TRBJ2-1	NA	TGTGCCAGTAGTATAGTAGGAGCGGGCGAGCAGTTCTTC	CASSIVGAGEQFF
TRBV7-2	NA	TRBJ2-1	NA	TGTGCCAGCACCGCCCCGGCTAGCTCCAAAGGAGGGGCCTACAATGAGCAGTTCTTC	CASTAPASSKGGAYNEQFF
TRBV5-1	TRBD2	TRBJ2-3	few	TGCGCCAGCAGTACCTCGGATAGCGGGCCCCCAGATACGCAGTATTTT	CASSTSDSGPPDTQYF
TRBV6-5	TRBD1	TRBJ2-3	NA	TGTGCCAGCAGTCTCGACAGGGGGCTCAATACGCAGTATTTT	CASSLDRGLNTQYF
TRBV19	NA	TRBJ1-5	NA	TGTGCCAGTTCAGATGCTAACAGGGCTTTTAGCAATCAGCCCCAGCATTTT	CASSDANRAFSNQPQHF
TRBV19	NA	TRBJ1-2	NA	TGTGCCAGTAGTACCATGTATGGCTACACCTTC	CASSTMYGYTF
TRBV5-1	NA	TRBJ2-7	NA	TGCGCCAGCAGCTCGACAGGCTCTTCCCTCGAGCAGTACTTC	CASSSTGSSLEQYF
TRBV2	NA	TRBJ2-1	NA	TGTGCCAGCAGTGGAGCCCGGGACACCTACAATGAGCAGTTCTTC	CASSGARDTYNEQFF
TRBV27	NA	TRBJ1-6	NA	TGTGCCAGCAACCGAGGACAGAAAAATTCACCCCTCCACTTT	CASNRGQKNSPLHF
TRBV7-9	NA	TRBJ1-2	NA	TGTGCCAGCAGCCAAAACGGGAAAGGAAACTATGGCTACACCTTC	CASSQNGKGNYGYTF
TRBV18	NA	TRBJ2-3	NA	TGTGCCAGCTCACCCTACAGGGAGAGAGGCACAGATACGCAGTATTTT	CASSPYRERGTDTQYF
TRBV2	TRBD2	TRBJ2-5	NA	TGTGCCAGCAGTGATACTAGCGGGAGATTTGAGACCCAGTACTTC	CASSDTSGRFETQYF
TRBV15	TRBD2	TRBJ2-7	NA	TGTGCCACCAGCAGAGTAGGAGTAGCGGGCTCCTACGAGCAGTACTTC	CATSRVGVAGSYEQYF
TRBV28	TRBD1	TRBJ1-4	NA	TGTGCCAGCAGTTTATCAGGGGGCGGGCATGAAAAACTGTTTTTT	CASSLSGGGHEKLFF
TRBV18	NA	TRBJ2-2	NA	TGTGCCAGCTCACCACCGAGGAGTGGGACCGGGGAGCTGTTTTTT	CASSPPRSGTGELFF
TRBV7-2	NA	TRBJ1-5	NA	TGTGCCAGCAGCTTAACGGGAACTCGGCAGCCCCAGCATTTT	CASSLTGTRQPQHF
TRBV6-1	NA	TRBJ2-2	few	TGTGCCAGCAGTGACCCGTGGCCCGGGGAGCTGTTTTTT	CASSDPWPGELFF
TRBV10-2	NA	TRBJ2-6	NA	TGCGCCAGCCGGGACTTAAAGGGACGCTCTGGGGCCAACGTCCTGACTTTC	CASRDLKGRSGANVLTF
TRBV9	NA	TRBJ2-5	NA	TGTGCCAGCAGCGTAGGGGGGGAGGTGACCCAGTACTTC	CASSVGGEVTQYF
TRBV27	NA	TRBJ2-1	NA	TGTGCCAGCAGCCTCGGTGGTAGCGGCAATGAGCAGTTCTTC	CASSLGGSGNEQFF
TRBV19	NA	TRBJ2-2	once	TGTGCCAGTGCGGGATGGGGGACGGATACCGGGGAGCTGTTTTTT	CASAGWGTDTGELFF
TRBV6-1	TRBD2	TRBJ2-7	NA	TGTGCCAGCAGGGGACTAGCCAGTTACGAGCAGTACTTC	CASRGLASYEQYF
TRBV6-6	TRBD2	TRBJ2-7	NA	TGTGCCAGCAGCCTACTAGCGGGAGTCGCCTACGAGCAGTACTTC	CASSLLAGVAYEQYF
TRBV21-1	NA	TRBJ2-3	NA	TGTGCCAGCAGCAAAGCTCGGACTTGCACAGATACGCAGTATTTT	CASSKARTCTDTQYF
TRBV6-5	TRBD1	TRBJ2-3	NA	TGTGCCAGCACCCCCGGGACAGGGGGGACAGATACGCAGTATTTT	CASTPGTGGTDTQYF
TRBV28	NA	TRBJ2-1	NA	TGTGCCACCATCACTCCGGGTGAGCAGTTCTTC	CATITPGEQFF
TRBV6-1	NA	TRBJ1-4	NA	TGTGCCAGCAGTGAAGCTAGGGACACTTTGGAGGTTTTT	CASSEARDTLEVF
TRBV2	TRBD2	TRBJ2-7	NA	TGTGCCAGTGGAGGACTAGCGGGAGGCGAGCAGTACTTC	CASGGLAGGEQYF
TRBV10-3	TRBD2	TRBJ2-7	NA	TGTGCCATCAGGGGAATCCCCGGGACTAGCGGGAGTGGCTACGAGCAGTACTTC	CAIRGIPGTSGSGYEQYF
TRBV18	NA	TRBJ2-1	NA	TGTGCCAGCTCACCACGAGCGGACAATGAGCAGTTCTTC	CASSPRADNEQFF
TRBV27	NA	TRBJ2-7	NA	TGTGCCAGCAGTTTAAACAGGGCTACCTACGAGCAGTACTTC	CASSLNRATYEQYF
TRBV6-5	NA	TRBJ2-2	NA	TGTGCCAGCAGTTACTCCACAGGAGTGGCCGGGGAGCTGTTTTTT	CASSYSTGVAGELFF
TRBV2	TRBD1	TRBJ2-1	NA	TGTGCCAGCAGTTCACAGGGGGCTGACTACAATGAGCAGTTCTTC	CASSSQGADYNEQFF